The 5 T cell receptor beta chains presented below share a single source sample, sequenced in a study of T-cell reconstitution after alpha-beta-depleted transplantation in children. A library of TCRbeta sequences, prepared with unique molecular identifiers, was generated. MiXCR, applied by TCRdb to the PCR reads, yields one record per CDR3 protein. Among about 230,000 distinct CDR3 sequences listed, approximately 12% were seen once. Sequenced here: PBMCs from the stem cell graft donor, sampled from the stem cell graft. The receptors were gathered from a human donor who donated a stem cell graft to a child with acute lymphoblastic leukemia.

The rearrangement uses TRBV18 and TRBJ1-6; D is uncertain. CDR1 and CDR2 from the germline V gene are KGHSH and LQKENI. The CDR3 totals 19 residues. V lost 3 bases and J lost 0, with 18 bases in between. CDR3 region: CASSPWPNQASSYNSPLHF. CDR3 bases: TGTGCCAGCTCACCTTGGCCGAATCAGGCGAGCTCCTATAATTCACCCCTCCACTTT.

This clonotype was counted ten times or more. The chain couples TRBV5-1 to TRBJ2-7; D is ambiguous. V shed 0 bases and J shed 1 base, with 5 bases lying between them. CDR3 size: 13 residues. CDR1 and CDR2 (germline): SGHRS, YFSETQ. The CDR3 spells CASSLGKSYEQYF. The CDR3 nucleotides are TGCGCCAGCAGCTTGGGTAAATCCTACGAGCAGTACTTC. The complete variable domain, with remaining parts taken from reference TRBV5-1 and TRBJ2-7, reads KAGVTQTPRYLIKTRGQQVTLSCSPISGHRSVSWYQQTPGQGLQFLFEYFSETQRNKGNFPGRFSGRQFSNSRSEMNVSTLELGDSALYLCASSLGKSYEQYFGPGTRLTVT.

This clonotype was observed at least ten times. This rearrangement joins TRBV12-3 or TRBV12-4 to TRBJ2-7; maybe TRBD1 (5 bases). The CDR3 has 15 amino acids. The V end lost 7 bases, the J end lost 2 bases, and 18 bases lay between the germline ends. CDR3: CASTDNTDSTYEQYF. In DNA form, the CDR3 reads TGTGCCAGCACGGACAATACAGATAGCACCTACGAGCAGTACTTC.

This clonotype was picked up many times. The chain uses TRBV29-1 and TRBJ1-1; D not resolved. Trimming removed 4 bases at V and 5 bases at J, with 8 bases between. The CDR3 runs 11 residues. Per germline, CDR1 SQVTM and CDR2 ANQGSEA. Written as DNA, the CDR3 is TGCAGCGTTGTAAGGCCAACTGAAGCTTTCTTT. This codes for CSVVRPTEAFF.

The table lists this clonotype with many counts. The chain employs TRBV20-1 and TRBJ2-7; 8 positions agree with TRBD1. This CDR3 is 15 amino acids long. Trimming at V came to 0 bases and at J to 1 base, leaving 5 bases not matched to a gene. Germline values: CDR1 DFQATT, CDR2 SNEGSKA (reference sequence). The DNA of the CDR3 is TGCAGTGCTAGAGACGTCGGACAGGGATCCTACGAGCAGTACTTC. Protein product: CSARDVGQGSYEQYF.